This note documents a single TCR beta chain sequence. The germline V and J ends were trimmed by 0 bases and 3 bases, with 15 bases remaining between them. Germline V gene lookup returns CDR1 SGHVS and CDR2 FQNEAQ. This CDR3 is built from 17 residues. This entry comes from a study of blood T cell repertoires in COVID-19. About the research overall: PBMCs, B-cell-depleted T cells, or T cells were the source of the cDNA or gDNA that made up the material.

The authors' processing: Researchers report that nucleated cell counts were estimated from reference gene primer amplification. Assay: immunoSEQ multiplex PCR; the TCRdb copy retains only in-frame clones and omits some. The V and J calls and the clone size are those of that table, but D and trimming were determined from the DNA. The table lists fewer than 40,000 clones, around nine tenths of them singletons. Sample: peripheral blood. This sequence was found in a man aged 65-85 years with active COVID-19. The genes are TRBV7-8 and TRBJ1-3; D might be TRBD1 (5 bases). The CDR3 is CASSLARAGLYGNTIYF. CDR3 DNA sequence: TGTGCCAGCAGCTTAGCGCGAGCAGGGCTTTATGGAAACACCATATATTTT.